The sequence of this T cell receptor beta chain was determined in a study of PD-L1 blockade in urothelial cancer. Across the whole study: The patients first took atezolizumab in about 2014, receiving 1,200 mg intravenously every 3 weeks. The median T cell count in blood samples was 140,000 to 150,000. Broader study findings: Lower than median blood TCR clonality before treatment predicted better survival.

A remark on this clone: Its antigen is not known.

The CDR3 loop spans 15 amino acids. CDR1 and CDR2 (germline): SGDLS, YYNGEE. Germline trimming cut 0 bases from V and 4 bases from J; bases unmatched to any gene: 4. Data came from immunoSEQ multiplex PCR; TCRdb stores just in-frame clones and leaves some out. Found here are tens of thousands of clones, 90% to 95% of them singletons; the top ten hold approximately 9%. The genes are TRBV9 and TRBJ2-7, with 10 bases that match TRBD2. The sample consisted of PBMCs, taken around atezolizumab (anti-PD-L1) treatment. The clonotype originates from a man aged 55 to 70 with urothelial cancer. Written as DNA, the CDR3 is TGTGCCAGCAGCGTAGGTACTAGCGGGGAGTACGAGCAGTACTTC. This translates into CASSVGTSGEYEQYF.